The clone carrying this TCR beta chain came up a few times. These data belong to a study of blood T cell repertoires in COVID-19. The overall study: Sites in the United States, Italy and Spain provided acute and convalescent COVID-19 samples. T cells, B-cell-depleted T cells, or PBMCs supplied cDNA or gDNA.

Followed over time, Seattle patients had been enrolled while infection was active. Original data processing: Nucleated cell number was recorded as an estimate derived from reference gene primer amplification. Measured with immunoSEQ multiplex PCR; TCRdb has only the in-frame clones, and not every one. The V and J calls and the clone size are those of that table, but D and trimming were determined from the DNA. This table has some 200,000 clones, 85% appearing once. This TCR came from a man in his sixties with COVID-19, enrolled during active disease. Sequencing input: peripheral blood.

The CDR3 DNA reads as TGTGCCAGTAGTATAGACGTCCCCAGGGGCTACACCTTC. Translating it yields CASSIDVPRGYTF. The rearrangement joins TRBV19 to TRBJ1-2; D call uncertain. The germline CDR1 and CDR2 sequences are LNHDA and SQIVND (reference sequence). With 0 bases removed from V and 8 bases from J, the gap between germline ends came to 10 bases. The CDR3 contains 13 residues. Full variable domain (remainder filled in from reference TRBV19 and TRBJ1-2): DGGITQSPKYLFRKEGQNVTLSCEQNLNHDAMYWYRQDPGQGLRLIYYSQIVNDFQKGDIAEGYSVSREKKESFPLTVTSAQKNPTAFYLCASSIDVPRGYTFGSGTRLTVV.